A single sample gave rise to the 8 T cell receptor beta chains below, sequenced in a study of beta chain features in type 1 diabetes. Expressed TCRB transcripts got sequenced, as all isolated RNA was reverse transcribed. The protocol was immunoSEQ multiplex PCR, while the TCRdb copy is restricted to in-frame clones and leaves out a portion. Altogether some 270,000 clones are present, over 12% being singletons, with the ten largest covering more than 0.025%. The sample taken for sequencing was naive CD4+ T cells from blood. Source of these receptors: a woman aged 40 to 50 in good health.

This clone was found a few times. This sequence joins TRBV5-1 and TRBJ1-2; 10 bases line up with TRBD1. V lost 5 bases and J lost 0; bases outside the gene matches: 7. Per the germline V gene, CDR1 is SGHRS and CDR2 is YFSETQ. There are 16 residues in the CDR3. Written as DNA, the CDR3 is TGCGCCAGCAGTTCCCGGGACAGGGGAGCTAACTATGGCTACACCTTC. It yields the protein CASSSRDRGANYGYTF.

CDR3 loop: CASSQEAARAHDGYTF. CDR3 coding DNA: TGCGCCAGCAGCCAAGAGGCGGCCAGGGCCCATGATGGCTACACCTTC. The rearrangement joins TRBV4-3 to TRBJ1-2; D perhaps matches TRBD1 (5 bases). From germline, CDR1 is LGHNA and CDR2 YSLEER. The CDR3 runs 16 residues. V was trimmed by 0 bases and J by 6 bases, leaving 17 bases between them.

The gene calls are TRBV2 and TRBJ2-1; D remains unclear. The CDR3 spans 14 residues. Germline values: CDR1 SNHLY, CDR2 FYNNEI. V was trimmed by 7 bases and J by 4 bases, leaving 14 bases between them. In DNA form, the CDR3 reads TGTGCCAGCAATACGCGGATCTCTTACAATGAGCAGTTCTTC. Protein: CASNTRISYNEQFF. Full variable domain (rest looked up from reference TRBV2 and TRBJ2-1): EPEVTQTPSHQVTQMGQEVILRCVPISNHLYFYWYRQILGQKVEFLVSFYNNEISEKSEIFDDQFSVERPDGSNFTLKIRSTKLEDSAMYFCASNTRISYNEQFFGPGTRLTVL.

Many counts were recorded for this clone. The rearrangement uses TRBV23-1 and TRBJ2-7; TRBD2 might be the D (6 bases). TRBV23-1 carries the ORF label, with uncertain function. V was clipped by 11 bases and J by 3 bases, with 17 bases between them. This CDR3 has 13 residues. In DNA, the CDR3 is TGCGCCGGACCATCTGGGGGGAACTACGAGCAGTACTTC. Its translation: CAGPSGGNYEQYF.

CDR3 DNA sequence: TGTGCCAGCAGCTTCCGGGACTTGACCTACGAGCAGTACTTC. It translates to CASSFRDLTYEQYF. This chain joins TRBV7-9 and TRBJ2-7; D is perhaps TRBD2 (6 bases). Trimming pared 3 bases from V and 2 bases from J, leaving 11 bases between. The CDR3 contains 14 residues. Looked up from germline, CDR1 is SEHNR and CDR2 is FQNEAQ (reference sequence).

V is TRBV6-1 and J is TRBJ1-5; D is possibly TRBD1 (5 bases). This CDR3 contains 11 residues. Trimming cost V 7 bases and J 12 bases, with 13 bases left between them. In germline, CDR1 is MNHNS, CDR2 SASEGT. CDR3 amino acids: CASTDGGYQHF. In nucleotides, the CDR3 is TGTGCCAGCACCGATGGGGGGTACCAGCATTTT.

This clone has just a few counts. V is TRBV4-1 and J is TRBJ1-1, with D perhaps TRBD1 (5 bases). CDR1 and CDR2 (germline): MGHRA, YSYEKL. The CDR3 has 14 residues. Deletions cut 2 bases from V and 4 bases from J, with 11 bases between. The CDR3 bases are TGCGCCAGCAGCCAACCAGGGTTTGGCACTGAAGCTTTCTTT. Translating gives CASSQPGFGTEAFF.

V is TRBV2 and J is TRBJ1-5; no definite D call. This CDR3 has 15 residues. CDR1 is SNHLY, CDR2 FYNNEI, per germline. Between the trimmed V and J ends, which lost 3 bases and 2 bases, there was a span of 11 bases. CDR3 protein: CASSERATGNQPQHF. In DNA form, the CDR3 reads TGTGCCAGCAGTGAGAGGGCTACCGGCAATCAGCCCCAGCATTTT.